This T cell receptor (beta chain) is from a study of T-cell reconstitution after alpha-beta-depleted transplantation in children. Construction of the TCRbeta library involved unique molecular identifiers. MiXCR was run by TCRdb on the PCR reads, yielding one entry per CDR3 protein. The top ten hold roughly 15% of the sample, which has 550,000 to 600,000 distinct CDR3 sequences, more than 20% seen once. This clonotype has only a few counts. Trimming took 6 bases from V and 8 from J; bases not matched to a gene: 11. The CDR3 totals 16 residues. Sample: PBMCs, mostly from graft donor cells, taken 360 days after TCRalphabeta/CD19-depleted stem cell transplant. The J gene is TRBJ1-6, the V gene TRBV12-3 or TRBV12-4, with 9 nucleotides matching TRBD1. The clonotype originates from a boy younger than two who had a stem cell transplant for acute myeloid leukemia, so the T cells may come from the graft donor. Here the CDR3 reads CASRRGSQGADSPLHF. CDR3 sequence (DNA): TGTGCCAGCAGGCGAGGGTCACAGGGGGCCGATTCACCCCTCCACTTT.